The entry below describes one TCR beta chain. The antigen is unknown. These data come from a study of T cell responses to AZD1222 COVID-19 vaccine. The assay was immunoSEQ multiplex PCR, and TCRdb's table has in-frame clones only and misses some. The repertoire holds about 120,000 clones, with about 93% as singletons. V was trimmed by 4 bases and J by 7 bases, leaving 16 bases between them. CDR1 and CDR2 from the germline V gene are KGHDR and SFDVKD. CDR3 length equals 15 residues. The study, taken as a whole, reports: Targeting of unmutated variant regions was reportedly seen in nearly half of spike-specific TCRs. With two AZD1222 doses given, Spike-specific TCR breadth and depth both rose. Donors were mostly white British, more females; clonal diversity possibly underestimated. The repertoires were collected only after the peak T cell response.

This clonotype was sampled from an adult who received the MenACWY meningococcal vaccine as a control. V and J are TRBV24-1 and TRBJ1-5; TRBD1 might be the D (6 bases). The sample consisted of peripheral blood, taken 28 days after the second dose of the MenACWY control vaccine. The CDR3 DNA reads TGTGCCACCAGTGACCCGAGTGGGGGCACGCAGCCCCAGCATTTT. This gives the protein CATSDPSGGTQPQHF.